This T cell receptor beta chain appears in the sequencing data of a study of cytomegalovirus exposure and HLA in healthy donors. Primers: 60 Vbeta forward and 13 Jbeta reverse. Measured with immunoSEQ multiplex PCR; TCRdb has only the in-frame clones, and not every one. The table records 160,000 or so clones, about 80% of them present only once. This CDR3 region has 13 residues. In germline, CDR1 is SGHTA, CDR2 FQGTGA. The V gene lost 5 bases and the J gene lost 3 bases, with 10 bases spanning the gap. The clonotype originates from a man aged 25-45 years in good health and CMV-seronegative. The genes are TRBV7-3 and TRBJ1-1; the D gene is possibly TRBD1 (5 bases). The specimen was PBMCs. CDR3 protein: CASSQTRDTEAFF. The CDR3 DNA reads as TGTGCCAGCAGCCAAACCAGGGACACTGAAGCTTTCTTT.